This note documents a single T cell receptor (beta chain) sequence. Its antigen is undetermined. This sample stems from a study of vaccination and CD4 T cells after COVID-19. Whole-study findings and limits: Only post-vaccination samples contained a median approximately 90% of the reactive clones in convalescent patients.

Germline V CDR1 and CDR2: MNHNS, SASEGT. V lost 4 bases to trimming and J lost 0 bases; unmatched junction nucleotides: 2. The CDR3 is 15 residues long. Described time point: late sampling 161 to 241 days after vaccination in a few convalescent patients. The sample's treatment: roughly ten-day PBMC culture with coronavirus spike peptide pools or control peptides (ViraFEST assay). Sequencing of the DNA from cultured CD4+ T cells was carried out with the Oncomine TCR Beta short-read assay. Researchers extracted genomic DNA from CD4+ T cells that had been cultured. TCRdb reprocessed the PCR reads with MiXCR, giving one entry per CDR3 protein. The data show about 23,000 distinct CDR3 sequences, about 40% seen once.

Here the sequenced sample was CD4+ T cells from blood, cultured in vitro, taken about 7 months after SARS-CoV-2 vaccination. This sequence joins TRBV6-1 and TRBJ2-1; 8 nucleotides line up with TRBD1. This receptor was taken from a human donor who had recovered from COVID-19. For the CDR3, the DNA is TGTGCCAGCAGTGGCGACAGGGGCTCCTACAATGAGCAGTTCTTC. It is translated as CASSGDRGSYNEQFF.